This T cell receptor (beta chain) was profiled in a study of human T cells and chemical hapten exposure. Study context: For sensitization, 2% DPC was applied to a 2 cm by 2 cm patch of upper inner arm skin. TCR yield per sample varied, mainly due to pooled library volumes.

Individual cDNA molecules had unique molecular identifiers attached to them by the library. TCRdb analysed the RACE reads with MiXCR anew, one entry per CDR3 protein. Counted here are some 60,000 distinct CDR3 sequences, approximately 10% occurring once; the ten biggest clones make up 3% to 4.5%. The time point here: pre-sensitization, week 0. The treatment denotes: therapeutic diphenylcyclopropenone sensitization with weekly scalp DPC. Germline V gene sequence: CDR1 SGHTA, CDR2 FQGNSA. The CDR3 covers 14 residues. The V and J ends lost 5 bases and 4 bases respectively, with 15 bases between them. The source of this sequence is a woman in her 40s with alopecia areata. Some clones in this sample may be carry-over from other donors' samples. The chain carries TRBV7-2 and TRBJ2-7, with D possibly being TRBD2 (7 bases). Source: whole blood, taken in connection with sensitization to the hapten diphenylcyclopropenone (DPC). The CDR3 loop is CASSTRGGEYEQYF. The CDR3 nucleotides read TGTGCCAGCAGCACGAGGGGGGGAGAATACGAGCAGTACTTC.